Listed here is a single T cell receptor (beta chain). Its antigen remains unidentified. The method was immunoSEQ multiplex PCR; TCRdb's version includes in-frame clones alone and lacks a portion of them. The data show some 25,000 clones, approximately 78% seen once. This specimen belongs to a study of neoadjuvant nivolumab and ipilimumab in lung cancer. General study results and limits: TCR richness and clonality were higher in tumors than adjacent uninvolved lung.

Germline assignment: CDR1 SQVTM and CDR2 ANQGSEA. Trimming pared 7 bases from V and 5 bases from J, leaving 15 bases between. The CDR3 runs to 12 residues. This sequence originates from an adult with non-small cell lung cancer. The input for sequencing was tumor tissue, taken after neoadjuvant nivolumab, alone or with ipilimumab, at or shortly before surgery. This chain links TRBV29-1 with TRBJ2-7, with D perhaps being TRBD1 or TRBD2 (5 bases each). This CDR3 reads CSAAGDANEQYF. CDR3 coding DNA: TGCAGCGCTGCCGGGGACGCTAACGAGCAGTACTTC.